This T cell receptor (beta chain) was retrieved from a study of CD8+ T cells in alopecia areata. Background on the study: Using the percentage of affected scalp area, treated patients' severity was scored.

RNA was extracted and reverse transcribed into cDNA as the sequencing template. Here immunoSEQ multiplex PCR was the method, and the copy in TCRdb shows in-frame clones only, minus some. The sample yields 150,000 to 250,000 clones, roughly 64% seen once. Regarding this clone: Antigen specificity is unknown.

This sample's treatment: oral pan-JAK inhibitor, 5-10 mg twice daily. The CDR3 covers 12 residues. Germline-derived CDR1 and CDR2 are SGDLS and YYNGEE. The V end was cut by 3 bases, the J end by 6 bases, with 6 bases between. Findings and caveats of the study: Scalp clonality decreased significantly with tofacitinib, and so did expanded CD8+ clones among the top 100. Persistence in scalp and blood during tofacitinib was observed for many expanded lesional clones.

This receptor was identified in a human donor with alopecia areata. This chain links TRBV9 with TRBJ1-4, with D perhaps matching TRBD1 (5 bases). Sequenced material: CD4+ T cells sorted from blood, taken at week 24, from a patient treated with tofacitinib. CDR3 sequence: CASSAGDEKLFF. Here the CDR3 DNA reads TGTGCCAGCAGCGCGGGGGATGAAAAACTGTTTTTT.